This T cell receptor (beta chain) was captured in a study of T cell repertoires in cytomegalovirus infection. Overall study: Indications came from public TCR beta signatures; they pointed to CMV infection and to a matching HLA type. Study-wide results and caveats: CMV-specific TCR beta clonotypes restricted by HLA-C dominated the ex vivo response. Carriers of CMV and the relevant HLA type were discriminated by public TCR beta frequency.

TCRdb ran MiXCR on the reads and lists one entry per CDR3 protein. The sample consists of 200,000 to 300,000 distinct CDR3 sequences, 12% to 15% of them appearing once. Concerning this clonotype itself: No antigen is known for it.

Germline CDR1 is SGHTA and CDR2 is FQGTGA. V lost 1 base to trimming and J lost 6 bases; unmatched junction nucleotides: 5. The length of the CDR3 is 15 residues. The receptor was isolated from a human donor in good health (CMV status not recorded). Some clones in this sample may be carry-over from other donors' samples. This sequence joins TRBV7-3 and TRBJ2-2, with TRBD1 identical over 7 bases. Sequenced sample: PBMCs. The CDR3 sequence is CASSLSGTVPGELFF. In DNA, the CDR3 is TGTGCCAGCAGCTTAAGTGGGACAGTTCCCGGGGAGCTGTTTTTT.